These 27 T cell receptor beta chains were all obtained from the same sample, sequenced in a study of cytomegalovirus exposure and HLA in healthy donors. The study ran its PCR with 60 Vbeta and 13 Jbeta primers. Assay used: immunoSEQ multiplex PCR; TCRdb lists only in-frame clones, some missing. Seen in this sample are fewer than 150,000 clones; the ten most common clones hold 2% to 3%. The sample comprised PBMCs. The receptors stem from a man between 40 and 49 years old in good health and CMV-seronegative.

J is TRBJ2-7 and V is TRBV25-1; D is ambiguous. The CDR3 spans 11 residues. CDR1 MGHDK and CDR2 SYGVNS come from the germline V gene. The ends were cut back, 6 bases at V and 1 base at J, with 4 bases in the middle. CDR3 amino acids: CASSYSYEQYF. The DNA for the CDR3 is TGTGCCAGCAGCTATTCCTACGAGCAGTACTTC.

This sequence joins TRBV18 and TRBJ1-5, with TRBD1 matching over 8 bases. The germline gives CDR1 KGHSH, CDR2 LQKENI. The CDR3 runs 14 residues. The V segment lost 4 bases and the J segment 7 bases; nucleotides outside the gene matches: 6. The CDR3 loop is CASSLDRGRQPQHF. CDR3 DNA sequence: TGTGCCAGCTCACTCGACAGGGGCAGGCAGCCCCAGCATTTT.

V is TRBV5-1 and J is TRBJ2-2; D is ambiguous. The CDR3 runs to 13 residues. The V gene's germline CDR1 is SGHRS and CDR2 YFSETQ. The ends were cut back, 0 bases at V and 6 bases at J, with 6 bases in the middle. CDR3 amino acids: CASSLARPGELFF. In DNA form, the CDR3 reads TGCGCCAGCAGCTTGGCCAGGCCCGGGGAGCTGTTTTTT.

J is TRBJ2-3 and V is TRBV5-1; TRBD2 aligns across 10 bases. J lost 0 bases, V lost 2 bases, and 0 bases had no gene match. Germline V gene lookup returns CDR1 SGHRS and CDR2 YFSETQ. This CDR3 has 15 residues. As DNA, the CDR3 is TGCGCCAGCAGCTTTAGCGGGGGGAGCACAGATACGCAGTATTTT. Translation gives CASSFSGGSTDTQYF.

The CDR3 DNA follows: TGTGCCAGTAGCCAGGGGAGTAGCGTCGACTATGGCTACACCTTC. This codes for CASSQGSSVDYGYTF. This chain connects TRBV19 to TRBJ1-2, with D possibly TRBD1 on 6 matching bases. This CDR3 contains 15 residues. The V gene lost 6 bases and the J gene lost 3 bases, with 17 bases spanning the gap. The germline gives CDR1 LNHDA, CDR2 SQIVND (reference sequence).

The chain has TRBV5-4 and TRBJ1-2; 9 bases fit TRBD1. Germline V gene data show CDR1 as SGHNT and CDR2 as YYREEE (reference sequence). Trimming at V came to 2 bases and at J to 6 bases, leaving 2 bases not matched to a gene. The CDR3 loop spans 13 amino acids. CDR3 sequence (DNA): TGTGCCAGCAGCTTTCGACAGGGGGATGGCTACACCTTC. This gives the protein CASSFRQGDGYTF.

In DNA, the CDR3 is TGTGCCAGCAGCTTAACTGCAGGGGGCAGTAACTATGGCTACACCTTC. Translation gives CASSLTAGGSNYGYTF. The chain carries TRBV7-3 and TRBJ1-2; 8 bases line up with TRBD1. The germline V gene has CDR1 SGHTA and CDR2 FQGTGA. The J segment lost 1 base and the V segment lost 0 bases, leaving 4 bases of the junction unmatched. The CDR3 totals 16 residues.

The chain is built from TRBV28 and TRBJ1-5; perhaps TRBD1 as D (5 bases). The CDR3 is 15 amino acids. CDR1 is MDHEN, CDR2 SYDVKM, per germline. Trimming pared 4 bases from V and 7 bases from J, leaving 17 bases between. CDR3 residues: CASSSRQGLRQPQHF. The CDR3 nucleotides are TGTGCCAGCAGTTCGCGTCAGGGACTAAGACAGCCCCAGCATTTT.

V gene TRBV11-1 combines with J gene TRBJ1-1; D is perhaps TRBD1 (5 bases). The CDR3 is made up of 14 amino acids. The germline gives CDR1 SGHAT, CDR2 FQDESV (reference sequence). V was shortened by 0 bases and J by 5 bases, with 10 bases between the two germline ends. CDR3 amino acids: CASSLARGSTEAFF. The CDR3 bases are TGTGCCAGCAGCTTAGCGCGGGGGAGTACTGAAGCTTTCTTT.

The V call is TRBV11-1, the J call TRBJ2-7, with a possible D match to TRBD2 (5 bases). CDR3 length: 15 amino acids. Deletions cut 3 bases from V and 2 bases from J, with 14 bases between. CDR1 SGHAT and CDR2 FQDESV come from the germline V gene (reference sequence). The CDR3 DNA reads TGTGCCAGCAGCTTTGGAGGCCCAGTAACCTACGAGCAGTACTTC. Amino acid sequence: CASSFGGPVTYEQYF.

The V and J genes are TRBV18 and TRBJ1-2; weak D call: TRBD1 (6 bases). CDR3 length: 13 residues. Germline V lookup: CDR1 KGHSH, CDR2 LQKENI. V shed 2 bases and J shed 6 bases, with 10 bases lying between them. Here the CDR3 DNA reads TGTGCCAGCTCACCAACAGGGCTCCATGGCTACACCTTC. Amino acid sequence: CASSPTGLHGYTF.

The chain recombines TRBV9 with TRBJ2-5, with D perhaps TRBD2 (7 bases). V gave up 4 bases and J gave up 3 bases, with 16 bases separating them. Germline CDR1 reads SGDLS; CDR2 reads YYNGEE. CDR3 length: 15 residues. The CDR3 DNA sequence: TGTGCCAGCAGCAGGGGGGGACAAGCGAAAGAGACCCAGTACTTC. Encoded protein: CASSRGGQAKETQYF.

This rearrangement joins TRBV5-1 to TRBJ2-7; D perhaps matches TRBD1 (5 bases). Germline V gene sequence: CDR1 SGHRS, CDR2 YFSETQ. V lost 4 bases to trimming and J lost 0 bases, with 14 bases between them. The CDR3 length is 15 residues. Here the CDR3 reads CASSRQPGSSYEQYF. For the CDR3, the DNA is TGCGCCAGCAGCCGACAGCCTGGTAGCTCCTACGAGCAGTACTTC.

The chain combines TRBV7-6 with TRBJ1-3, with 12 bases identical to TRBD1. Germline V gives CDR1 SGHVS, CDR2 FNYEAQ. There are 19 residues in the CDR3. With V trimmed by 3 bases and J by 3 bases, 12 bases remained unmatched. CDR3 region: CASSLTGTGGAGGGNTIYF. Here the CDR3 DNA reads TGTGCCAGCAGCTTGACCGGGACAGGGGGCGCTGGTGGTGGAAACACCATATATTTT. Full variable domain (rest looked up from reference TRBV7-6 and TRBJ1-3): GAGVSQSPRYKVTKRGQDVALRCDPISGHVSLYWYRQALGQGPEFLTYFNYEAQQDKSGLPNDRFSAERPEGSISTLTIQRTEQRDSAMYRCASSLTGTGGAGGGNTIYFGEGSWLTVV.

This rearrangement joins TRBV11-2 to TRBJ2-5; tentative D call: TRBD2 (6 bases). The V end lost 6 bases, the J end lost 5 bases, and 10 bases lay between the germline ends. The CDR3 spans 12 residues. Germline loops: CDR1 SGHAT, CDR2 FQNNGV. The CDR3: CASRWRDETQYF. Written as DNA, the CDR3 is TGTGCCAGCAGGTGGAGGGACGAGACCCAGTACTTC.

The DNA for the CDR3 is TGTGCCAGCAGCTTAGCGGGGACAGGGATGTCCTATAATTCACCCCTCCACTTT. Its translation is CASSLAGTGMSYNSPLHF. V and J are TRBV7-8 and TRBJ1-6; TRBD1 agrees at 9 bases. V was pared by 0 bases and J by 1 base, with 4 bases of the junction left unmatched. The germline V gene encodes CDR1 SGHVS and CDR2 FQNEAQ. The CDR3 loop spans 18 amino acids.

CDR3 region: CASRGVSSYEQYF. The CDR3 DNA is TGTGCCAGCCGGGGGGTTAGCTCCTACGAGCAGTACTTC. V is TRBV25-1 and J is TRBJ2-7; 7 positions match TRBD2. CDR1 MGHDK and CDR2 SYGVNS come from the germline V gene. Trimming removed 8 bases from V and 0 bases from J; junction bases left unmatched: 4. The CDR3 loop spans 13 amino acids.

V and J are TRBV5-6 and TRBJ2-7; 8 bases align to TRBD1. CDR1 is SGHDT and CDR2 is YYEEEE in the germline V gene. Trimming cost V 0 bases and J 5 bases; bases outside gene matches: 10. This CDR3 contains 16 residues. The CDR3 sequence is CASSLVRGQVFHEQYF. The CDR3, as DNA: TGTGCCAGCAGCTTGGTCAGGGGGCAGGTTTTCCACGAGCAGTACTTC.

The chain has TRBV6-1 and TRBJ1-5; 7 nucleotides agree with TRBD1. Losses at the gene ends were 2 bases for V and 9 bases for J; bases not matched to a gene: 1. This CDR3 has 12 amino acids. CDR1 and CDR2 (germline): MNHNS, SASEGT. Here the CDR3 reads CASSEQGGPQHF. The CDR3 coding sequence is TGTGCCAGCAGTGAACAGGGGGGGCCCCAGCATTTT.

The CDR3 spells CASSGTGPEQFF. CDR3 bases: TGTGCCAGCAGCGGAACAGGGCCTGAGCAGTTCTTC. The genes are TRBV9 and TRBJ2-1; TRBD1 is a possible D gene (6 bases). Trimming removed 3 bases at V and 9 bases at J, with 10 bases between. The CDR3 is made up of 12 amino acids. Germline V gene sequence: CDR1 SGDLS, CDR2 YYNGEE.

The CDR3 region is CASRVAGSNTGELFF. CDR3 DNA: TGTGCCAGCAGGGTAGCGGGGAGTAACACCGGGGAGCTGTTTTTT. V gene TRBV25-1 combines with J gene TRBJ2-2; 8 bases fit TRBD2. The germline V gene has CDR1 MGHDK and CDR2 SYGVNS. The J segment lost 2 bases and the V segment lost 6 bases, leaving 5 bases of the junction unmatched. CDR3 size: 15 residues.

CDR3 nucleotides: TGTGCCAGTAGTATTCCGTCAGGGTCGGACTCTGGGGCCAACGTCCTGACTTTC. This translates into CASSIPSGSDSGANVLTF. This chain joins TRBV19 and TRBJ2-6, with D possibly TRBD1 on 5 matching bases. The CDR3 extends over 18 amino acids. V was shortened by 3 bases and J by 0 bases, with 15 bases between the two germline ends. From germline, CDR1 is LNHDA and CDR2 SQIVND (reference sequence).

J is TRBJ2-6 and V is TRBV11-2; D remains unclear. This CDR3 has 14 residues. Trimming stripped 7 bases from V and 4 bases from J, with 11 bases between. Germline loops: CDR1 SGHAT, CDR2 FQNNGV. The CDR3 region has the DNA TGTGCCAGCACCTCCGGGTCAGGGGCCAACGTCCTGACTTTC. The encoded protein is CASTSGSGANVLTF. The full variable domain, rest sourced from reference TRBV11-2 and TRBJ2-6, is EAGVAQSPRYKIIEKRQSVAFWCNPISGHATLYWYQQILGQGPKLLIQFQNNGVVDDSQLPKDRFSAERLKGVDSTLKIQPAKLEDSAVYLCASTSGSGANVLTFGAGSRLTVL.

This sequence joins TRBV5-4 and TRBJ2-3, with 10 bases identical to TRBD2. This CDR3 contains 15 residues. The trim removed 4 bases at V and 2 bases at J, leaving 4 bases unmatched. CDR1 SGHNT and CDR2 YYREEE come from the germline V gene (reference sequence). This CDR3 reads CASSEGLADTDTQYF. The CDR3 coding sequence is TGTGCCAGCAGCGAAGGACTAGCGGACACAGATACGCAGTATTTT.

The rearrangement uses TRBV7-9 and TRBJ1-1, with 7 nucleotides matching TRBD1. After removal of 5 bases from V and 1 base from J, the junction contained 13 bases not matched to a gene. In germline, CDR1 is SEHNR, CDR2 FQNEAQ (reference sequence). There are 17 residues in the CDR3. DNA of the CDR3: TGTGCCAGCAGCCTCTTGGACAGGACAGGAACGAACACTGAAGCTTTCTTT. Protein product: CASSLLDRTGTNTEAFF.

The chain couples TRBV18 to TRBJ2-7; 9 bases map to TRBD1. The CDR3 consists of 14 residues. Looked up from germline, CDR1 is KGHSH and CDR2 is LQKENI. The V segment lost 4 bases and the J segment 4 bases; nucleotides outside the gene matches: 5. The CDR3 DNA is TGTGCCAGCTCACAGACAGGGGGAGGTTACGAGCAGTACTTC. Translating it yields CASSQTGGGYEQYF.

The chain uses TRBV5-4 and TRBJ1-2; no clear D. The germline V gene has CDR1 SGHNT and CDR2 YYREEE (reference sequence). This CDR3 contains 13 residues. Trimming removed 0 bases at V and 4 bases at J, with 7 bases between. In nucleotides, the CDR3 is TGTGCCAGCAGCTTGGATACAACCTATGGCTACACCTTC. Its protein is CASSLDTTYGYTF.